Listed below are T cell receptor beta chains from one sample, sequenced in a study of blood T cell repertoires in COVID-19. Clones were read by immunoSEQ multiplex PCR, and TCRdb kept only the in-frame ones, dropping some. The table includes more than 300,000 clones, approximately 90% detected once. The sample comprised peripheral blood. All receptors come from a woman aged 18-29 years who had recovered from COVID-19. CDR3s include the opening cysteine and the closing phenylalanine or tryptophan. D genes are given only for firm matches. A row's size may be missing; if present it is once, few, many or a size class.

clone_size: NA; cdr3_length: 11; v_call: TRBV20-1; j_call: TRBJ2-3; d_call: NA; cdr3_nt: TGCAGTGCTAGTCAGGGGTATCCGCAGTATTTT; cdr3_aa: CSASQGYPQYF
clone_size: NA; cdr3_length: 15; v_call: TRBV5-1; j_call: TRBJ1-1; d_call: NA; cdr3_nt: TGCGCCAGCAGGAGATTGGACACTACGAACACTGAAGCTTTCTTT; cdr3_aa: CASRRLDTTNTEAFF
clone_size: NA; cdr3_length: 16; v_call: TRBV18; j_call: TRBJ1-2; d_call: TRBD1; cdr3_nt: TGTGCCAGCTCACCCCCAACCGGGACAGGGACTTCTCGCTACACCTTC; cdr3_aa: CASSPPTGTGTSRYTF
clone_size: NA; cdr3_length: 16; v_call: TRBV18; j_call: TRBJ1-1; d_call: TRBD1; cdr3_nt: TGTGCCAGCTCACCGCAGCCAATGCAGACAGGGGGAGAAGCTTTCTTT; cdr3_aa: CASSPQPMQTGGEAFF
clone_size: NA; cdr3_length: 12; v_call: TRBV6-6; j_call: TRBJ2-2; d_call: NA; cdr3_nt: TGTGCCAGCAGCCCAGGTCTCGGGGAGCTGTTTTTT; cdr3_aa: CASSPGLGELFF
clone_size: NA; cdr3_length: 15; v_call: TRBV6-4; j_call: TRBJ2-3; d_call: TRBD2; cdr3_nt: TGTGCCAGCAGTGACACCGGGAGGAGCACAGATACGCAGTATTTT; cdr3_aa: CASSDTGRSTDTQYF
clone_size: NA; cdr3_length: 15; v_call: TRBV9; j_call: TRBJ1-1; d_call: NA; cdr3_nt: TGTACCAGCAGCACTGGGGCAATACGGAACACTGAAGCTTTCTTT; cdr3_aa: CTSSTGAIRNTEAFF
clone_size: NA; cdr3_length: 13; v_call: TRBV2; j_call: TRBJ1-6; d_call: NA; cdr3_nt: TGTGCCAGCATCCAGGGGAGGGACTCACCCCTCCACTTT; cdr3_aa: CASIQGRDSPLHF
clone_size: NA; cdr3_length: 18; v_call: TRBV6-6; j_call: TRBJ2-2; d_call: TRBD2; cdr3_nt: TGTGCCAGCAGTCGCCAAGATGCGGGAGGGCCTTACACCGGGGAGCTGTTTTTT; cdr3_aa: CASSRQDAGGPYTGELFF
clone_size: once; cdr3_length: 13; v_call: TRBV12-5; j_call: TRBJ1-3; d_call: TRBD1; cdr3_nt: TGTGCTAGTGGAGACAGGGGTCGGAACACCATATATTTT; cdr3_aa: CASGDRGRNTIYF
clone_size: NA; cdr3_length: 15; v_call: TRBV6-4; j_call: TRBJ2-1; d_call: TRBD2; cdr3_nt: TGTGCCAGCAGTGCTAGCGGGAGCTCCTACAATGAGCAGTTCTTC; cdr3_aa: CASSASGSSYNEQFF
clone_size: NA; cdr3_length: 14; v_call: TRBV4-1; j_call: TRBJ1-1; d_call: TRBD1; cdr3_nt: TGCGCCAGCAGCCCAGGACAGGGAGCCCCTGAAGCTTTCTTT; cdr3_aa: CASSPGQGAPEAFF
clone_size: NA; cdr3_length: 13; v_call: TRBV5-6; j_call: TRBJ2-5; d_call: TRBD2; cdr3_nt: TGTGCCAGCAGCTTCGCGGGAGTCGAGACCCAGTACTTC; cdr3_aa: CASSFAGVETQYF
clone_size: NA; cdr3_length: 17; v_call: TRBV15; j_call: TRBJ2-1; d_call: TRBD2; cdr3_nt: TGTGCCACCAGCAGAGAGGGGAGGGCCTACTCCTACAATGAGCAGTTCTTC; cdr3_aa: CATSREGRAYSYNEQFF
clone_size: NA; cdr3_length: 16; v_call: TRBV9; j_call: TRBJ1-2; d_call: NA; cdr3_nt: TGTGCCAGCAGCGTAGGGCTTCGGGGGGAGACCTACGGCTACACCTTC; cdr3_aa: CASSVGLRGETYGYTF
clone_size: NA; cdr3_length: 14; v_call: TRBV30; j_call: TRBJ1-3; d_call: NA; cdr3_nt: TGTGCCTGGAGTGTACAGGGCTCTGGAAACACCATATATTTT; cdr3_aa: CAWSVQGSGNTIYF
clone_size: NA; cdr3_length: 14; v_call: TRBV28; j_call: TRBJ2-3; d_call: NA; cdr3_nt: TGTGCCAGCAGTCCGCCGTCGGAGGCAGATACGCAGTATTTT; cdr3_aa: CASSPPSEADTQYF
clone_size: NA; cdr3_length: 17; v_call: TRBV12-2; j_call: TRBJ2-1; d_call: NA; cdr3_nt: TGTGCAAGTCGCTTAGCGGCTATCGGGAGGGCCTACAATGAGCAGTTCTTC; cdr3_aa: CASRLAAIGRAYNEQFF
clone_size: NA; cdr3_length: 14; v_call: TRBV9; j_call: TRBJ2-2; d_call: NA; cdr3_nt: TGTGCCAGCAGCTTAGGGCCTGGTACCGGGGAGCTGTTTTTT; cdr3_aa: CASSLGPGTGELFF
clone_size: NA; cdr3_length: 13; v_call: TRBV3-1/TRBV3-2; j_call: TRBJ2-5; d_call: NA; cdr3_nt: TGTGCCAGCAGCCAAGAAGCCCCGCAGACCCAGTACTTC; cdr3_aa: CASSQEAPQTQYF
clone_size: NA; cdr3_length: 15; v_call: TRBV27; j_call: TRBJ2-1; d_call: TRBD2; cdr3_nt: TGTGCCAGCAACGTAGCGGGCAGCTCCTACAATGAGCAGTTCTTC; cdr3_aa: CASNVAGSSYNEQFF
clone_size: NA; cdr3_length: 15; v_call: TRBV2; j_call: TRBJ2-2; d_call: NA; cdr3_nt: TGTGCCAGCAGTGGGGTTAGCGGGAACACCGGGGAGCTGTTTTTT; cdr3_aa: CASSGVSGNTGELFF
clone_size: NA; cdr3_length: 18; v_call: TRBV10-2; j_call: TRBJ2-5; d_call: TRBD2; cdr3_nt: TGCGCCAGCAGTTATGATTTCAGGACTAGCGGATACCAAGAGACCCAGTACTTC; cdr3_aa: CASSYDFRTSGYQETQYF
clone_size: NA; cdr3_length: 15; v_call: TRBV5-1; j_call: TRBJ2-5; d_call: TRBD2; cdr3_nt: TGCGCCAGCAGCTTGGTAGCGGGAGGGGGAGAGACCCAGTACTTC; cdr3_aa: CASSLVAGGGETQYF
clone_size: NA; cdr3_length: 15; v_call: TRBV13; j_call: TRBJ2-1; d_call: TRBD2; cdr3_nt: TGTGCCAGCAGCTCCCTCCGCGGGAGGTACAATGAGCAGTTCTTC; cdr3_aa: CASSSLRGRYNEQFF
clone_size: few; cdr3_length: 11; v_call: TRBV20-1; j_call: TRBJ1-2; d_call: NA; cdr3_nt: TGCAGTGCTAGATATGGGGCCGGCTACACCTTC; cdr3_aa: CSARYGAGYTF